Listed below are T cell receptor beta chains from one sample, sequenced in a study of blood T cell repertoires in COVID-19. The assay was immunoSEQ multiplex PCR, and TCRdb's table has in-frame clones only and misses some. The sample includes around 140,000 clones, around 88% of them seen just once. The sequenced sample consisted of peripheral blood. These receptors originate from a man aged 45-65 years with active or convalescent COVID-19. Both conserved end residues are part of each CDR3. A D gene is named only where the DNA matches it firmly. Rows may omit the clone size; those that give it use once, few, many or a size class.

cdr3_aa	cdr3_nt	clone_size	d_call	v_call	j_call
CASSVIGGSSYNEQFF	TGTGCCAGCAGCGTTATCGGCGGGAGCTCCTACAATGAGCAGTTCTTC	.	TRBD2	TRBV7-9	TRBJ2-1
CASSEYGTGRYGYTF	TGTGCCAGCAGTGAATACGGGACAGGACGATATGGCTACACCTTC	few	TRBD1	TRBV25-1	TRBJ1-2
CASSVGGDRGEKLFF	TGTGCCAGCAGCGTAGGTGGGGACAGGGGCGAAAAACTGTTTTTT	once	TRBD1	TRBV9	TRBJ1-4
CASSVKGDTDTQYF	TGTGCCAGCAGCGTAAAGGGAGACACAGATACGCAGTATTTT	.	.	TRBV9	TRBJ2-3
CASSLRGGATQYF	TGTGCCAGCAGCCTCAGGGGAGGGGCGACCCAGTACTTC	.	.	TRBV12-3/TRBV12-4	TRBJ2-5
CASSLSGRDSGELFF	TGCGCCAGCAGCCTTAGCGGGAGAGACTCCGGGGAGCTGTTTTTT	.	TRBD2	TRBV5-1	TRBJ2-2
CASSRTGEAPLYGYTF	TGTGCCAGCTCGCGCACAGGGGAGGCCCCGCTCTATGGCTACACCTTC	.	TRBD1	TRBV18	TRBJ1-2
CASSYSRGVRDTDTQYF	TGTGCCAGCAGTTACTCGCGTGGGGTCAGGGACACAGATACGCAGTATTTT	.	.	TRBV6-2/TRBV6-3	TRBJ2-3
CASSSTSGRTDTQYF	TGCGCCAGCAGCTCGACTAGCGGGAGAACAGATACGCAGTATTTT	.	TRBD2	TRBV5-1	TRBJ2-3
CSVDPQGDDYTF	TGCAGCGTTGACCCACAGGGCGACGACTACACCTTC	.	.	TRBV29-1	TRBJ1-2
CSVEGTPEGYEQYF	TGCAGCGTTGAAGGGACCCCGGAGGGGTACGAGCAGTACTTC	.	.	TRBV29-1	TRBJ2-7
CASSFGQGAWDTEAFF	TGTGCCAGTAGTTTCGGACAGGGGGCTTGGGACACTGAAGCTTTCTTT	.	TRBD1	TRBV19	TRBJ1-1
CAWKRWGGDSYEQYF	TGTGCCTGGAAAAGATGGGGGGGAGACTCCTACGAGCAGTACTTC	.	TRBD2	TRBV30	TRBJ2-7
CASSQDDLGLAKETQYF	TGTGCCAGCAGCCAAGATGATTTGGGGCTAGCGAAAGAGACCCAGTACTTC	.	.	TRBV3-1/TRBV3-2	TRBJ2-5
CASSSQGATNEKLFF	TGTGCCAGCAGCTCACAGGGTGCAACTAATGAAAAACTGTTTTTT	once	.	TRBV5-4	TRBJ1-4
CASSPLAGVYEQYF	TGTGCCAGCAGTCCGCTAGCGGGGGTCTACGAGCAGTACTTC	.	TRBD2	TRBV27	TRBJ2-7